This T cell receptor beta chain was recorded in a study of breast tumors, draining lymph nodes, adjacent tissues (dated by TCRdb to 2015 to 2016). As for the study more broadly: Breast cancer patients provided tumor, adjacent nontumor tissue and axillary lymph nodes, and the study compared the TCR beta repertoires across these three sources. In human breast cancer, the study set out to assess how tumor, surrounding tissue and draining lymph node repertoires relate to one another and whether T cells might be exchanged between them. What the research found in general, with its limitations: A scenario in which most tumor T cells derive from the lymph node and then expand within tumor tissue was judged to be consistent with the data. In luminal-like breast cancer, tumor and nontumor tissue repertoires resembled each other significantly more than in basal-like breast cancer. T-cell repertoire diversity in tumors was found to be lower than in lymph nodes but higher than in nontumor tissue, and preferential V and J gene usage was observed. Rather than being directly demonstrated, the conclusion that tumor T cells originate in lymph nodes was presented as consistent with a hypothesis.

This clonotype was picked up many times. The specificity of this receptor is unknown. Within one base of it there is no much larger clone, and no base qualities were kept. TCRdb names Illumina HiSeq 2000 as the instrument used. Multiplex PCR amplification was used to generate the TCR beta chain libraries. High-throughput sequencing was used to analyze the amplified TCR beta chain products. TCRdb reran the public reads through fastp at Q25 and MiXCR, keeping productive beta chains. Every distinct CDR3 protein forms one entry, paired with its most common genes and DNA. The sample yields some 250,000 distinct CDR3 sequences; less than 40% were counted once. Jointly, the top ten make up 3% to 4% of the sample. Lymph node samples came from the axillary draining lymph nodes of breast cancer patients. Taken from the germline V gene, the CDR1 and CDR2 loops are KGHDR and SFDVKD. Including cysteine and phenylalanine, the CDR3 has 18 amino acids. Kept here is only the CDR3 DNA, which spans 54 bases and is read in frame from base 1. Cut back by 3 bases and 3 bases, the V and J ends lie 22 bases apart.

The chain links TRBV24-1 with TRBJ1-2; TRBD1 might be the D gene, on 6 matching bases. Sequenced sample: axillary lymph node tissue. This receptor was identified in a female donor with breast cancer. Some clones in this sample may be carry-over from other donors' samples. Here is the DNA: TGTGCCACCAGTGATCATGGATTCTGGACAGAACCATACTATGGCTACACCTTC. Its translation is CATSDHGFWTEPYYGYTF.